This T cell receptor beta chain was captured in a study of blood T cell repertoires in COVID-19. The wider study: Donors in the United States, Italy and Spain gave samples during acute or convalescent COVID-19. Sources were T cells, B-cell-depleted T cells, or PBMCs; the material itself was cDNA or gDNA.

In the study's own analysis: Quantification of nucleated cells was approximated via reference gene primer amplification. Clones were read by immunoSEQ multiplex PCR, and TCRdb kept only the in-frame ones, dropping some. V, J and clone size are those of that table, while D and trimming were read from the DNA. The data show 200,000 to 300,000 clones, approximately 86% seen once. The source is a young man with active or convalescent COVID-19. The sample taken for sequencing was peripheral blood.

CDR3 sequence (DNA): TGTGCCAGCAGCGGTGTGGTGTCAGGCACTGAAGCTTTCTTT. This codes for CASSGVVSGTEAFF. The chain joins TRBV9 to TRBJ1-1; D is uncertain. The CDR3 covers 14 residues. V was clipped by 3 bases and J by 4 bases, with 13 bases between them. Germline assignment: CDR1 SGDLS and CDR2 YYNGEE.